Listed below are T cell receptor beta chains from one sample, sequenced in a study of long-term antiretroviral therapy in people with HIV. The repertoire was sequenced with immunoSEQ multiplex PCR; TCRdb's copy has only in-frame clones and lacks some. The table has about 28,000 clones, 80% seen once. This material consisted of unsorted PBMCs, taken 0.3 years after starting antiretroviral therapy. Receptors originate from a man aged 35 to 55 with HIV. The CDR3 runs from the conserved cysteine through the conserved F or W. A D gene is named only where the DNA matches it firmly. The size entry is marked missing in some rows and otherwise reads once, few, many or a size class.

d_gene | j_gene | abundance | v_gene | CDR3aa | CDR3nt
- | TRBJ2-5 | - | TRBV28 | CASRDSGVETQYF | TGTGCCAGCAGGGACAGTGGGGTAGAGACCCAGTACTTC
- | TRBJ2-2 | - | TRBV10-1 | CASSETTATGELFF | TGCGCCAGCAGTGAGACGACAGCCACCGGGGAGCTGTTTTTT
- | TRBJ1-2 | - | TRBV12-5 | CASGSGVGEGCYGYTF | TGTGCTAGTGGTTCAGGGGTGGGGGAGGGATGCTATGGCTACACCTTC
- | TRBJ2-7 | few | TRBV20-1 | CSGGSHYEQYF | TGCAGTGGGGGTAGCCACTACGAGCAGTACTTC
- | TRBJ1-1 | - | TRBV29-1 | CSVEDAEAFF | TGCAGCGTTGAGGACGCTGAAGCTTTCTTT
TRBD1 | TRBJ2-5 | - | TRBV7-9 | CASTPTGGETQYF | TGTGCCAGCACCCCGACAGGGGGGGAGACCCAGTACTTC
- | TRBJ2-7 | - | TRBV9 | CASSGGQGIEQYF | TGTGCCAGCAGCGGAGGGCAGGGAATCGAGCAGTACTTC
- | TRBJ2-2 | once | TRBV27 | CASSFTGRNTGELFF | TGTGCCAGCAGTTTCACCGGAAGGAACACCGGGGAGCTGTTTTTT
TRBD2 | TRBJ2-1 | - | TRBV4-3 | CASSQDRSGGSYNEQFF | TGCGCCAGCAGCCAAGATCGATCGGGGGGCTCCTACAATGAGCAGTTCTTC
TRBD2 | TRBJ2-1 | - | TRBV9 | CASSVAGLASDEQFF | TGTGCCAGCAGCGTAGCAGGACTAGCCTCGGATGAGCAGTTCTTC
TRBD1 | TRBJ2-3 | - | TRBV7-9 | CATSTGAIQLTDTQYF | TGTGCCACGTCGACAGGGGCGATCCAGTTGACAGATACGCAGTATTTT
- | TRBJ1-2 | - | TRBV4-3 | CASSRSRATTYGYTF | TGCGCCAGCAGCCGGTCTAGGGCAACGACCTATGGCTACACCTTC
TRBD2 | TRBJ2-5 | - | TRBV5-1 | CASSLTSGGVVETQYF | TGCGCCAGCAGCTTGACTAGCGGGGGGGTGGTGGAGACCCAGTACTTC
- | TRBJ1-4 | few | TRBV5-6 | CASSSLRGEKLFF | TGTGCCAGCAGCTCCCTCAGAGGCGAAAAACTGTTTTTT
- | TRBJ2-3 | - | TRBV9 | CASSVTELSDTQYF | TGTGCCAGCAGCGTAACAGAATTATCAGATACGCAGTATTTT
- | TRBJ1-1 | few | TRBV28 | CASSLRHGKAEAFF | TGTGCCAGCAGTCTACGACACGGTAAGGCTGAAGCTTTCTTT
- | TRBJ1-2 | - | TRBV4-1 | CASSVPTRGIYGYTF | TGCGCCAGCAGCGTCCCTACACGGGGAATCTATGGCTACACCTTC